Below are 25 T cell receptor beta chains sequenced from a single sample in a study of technical replicates of blood from several donors. Clones were sequenced by immunoSEQ multiplex PCR, and TCRdb holds only the in-frame ones, with some missing. The sample includes 45,000 to 65,000 clones, around 94% seen only once; the top ten take 0.2% to 0.25%. Material: T cells isolated from PBMCs. All receptors come from a human donor in good health.

The chain recombines TRBV15 with TRBJ1-4, with D perhaps TRBD1 (5 bases). The CDR3 has 16 residues. The V and J ends lost 6 bases and 0 bases respectively, with 14 bases between them. Germline V gene sequence: CDR1 LNHNV, CDR2 YYDKDF (reference sequence). CDR3 nucleotides: TGTGCCACCAGGCCCGACGGGGGGGCAACTAATGAAAAACTGTTTTTT. Its protein product is CATRPDGGATNEKLFF.

This rearrangement joins TRBV10-3 to TRBJ2-2; 12 bases line up with TRBD2. V lost 6 bases, J lost 4 bases, and 6 bases stayed unmatched. There are 16 residues in the CDR3. The germline V gene has CDR1 ENHRY and CDR2 SYGVKD. CDR3 bases: TGTGCCATCAGAGACCCTAGCGGGAGGGCCACCGGGGAGCTGTTTTTT. The encoded protein is CAIRDPSGRATGELFF.

V gene TRBV10-1 combines with J gene TRBJ2-3; 11 bases align to TRBD2. The CDR3 runs 17 residues. Germline CDR1 and CDR2: WNHNN and SYGVQD (reference sequence). The V gene end was trimmed by 8 bases and the J gene end by 4 bases; junction bases not matched to a gene: 14. In nucleotides, the CDR3 is TGCGCCAGCGGAAGAGCCCGCGGGACTAGCGGACCAGATACGCAGTATTTT. This gives the protein CASGRARGTSGPDTQYF.

The rearrangement joins TRBV7-9 to TRBJ2-3; maybe TRBD2 (6 bases). V was clipped by 3 bases and J by 2 bases, with 12 bases between them. This CDR3 spans 15 amino acids. Germline V gene data show CDR1 as SEHNR and CDR2 as FQNEAQ (reference sequence). CDR3 nucleotides: TGTGCCAGCAGCTTCCCGGGACTGATCACAGATACGCAGTATTTT. Residues: CASSFPGLITDTQYF.

This clone showed up just once. This chain links TRBV28 with TRBJ1-6, with 8 bases fitting TRBD1. Germline values: CDR1 MDHEN, CDR2 SYDVKM. Unmatched junction bases numbered 16, after V lost 6 bases and J lost 0 bases. The CDR3 has 20 amino acids. The CDR3 region is CASSRTPRTGKSSYNSPLHF. The CDR3 DNA reads as TGTGCCAGCAGCCGAACCCCAAGGACAGGGAAGAGCTCCTATAATTCACCCCTCCACTTT.

The rearrangement joins TRBV7-6 to TRBJ2-3; the match to TRBD1 covers 9 bases. The germline V gene encodes CDR1 SGHVS and CDR2 FNYEAQ. V dropped 1 base and J dropped 3; count of bases not matched to a gene: 8. This CDR3 is built from 17 residues. The CDR3 sequence is CASSLVNRGHPTDTQYF. In DNA form, the CDR3 reads TGTGCCAGCAGCTTAGTAAACAGGGGGCACCCAACAGATACGCAGTATTTT.

The chain employs TRBV10-3 and TRBJ2-1; TRBD1 matches at 8 bases. Trimming took 8 bases from V and 7 from J; bases not matched to a gene: 7. The CDR3 length is 13 residues. In germline, CDR1 is ENHRY, CDR2 SYGVKD. Here the CDR3 DNA reads TGTGCCATCGCGACAGGGGCGAATAATGAGCAGTTCTTC. This sequence encodes CAIATGANNEQFF.

The gene calls are TRBV5-1 and TRBJ2-7, with a weak D call TRBD2 (6 bases). This CDR3 has 17 residues. Germline V CDR1 and CDR2: SGHRS, YFSETQ. The germline V and J ends were trimmed by 0 bases and 0 bases, with 16 bases remaining between them. The CDR3 DNA follows: TGCGCCAGCAGCTTGGGGGTACTAGCCCGAAGCTCCTACGAGCAGTACTTC. This gives the protein CASSLGVLARSSYEQYF.

The V call is TRBV28, the J call TRBJ2-5; a weak D match, TRBD2 (5 bases). CDR1 MDHEN and CDR2 SYDVKM come from the germline V gene. V lost 8 bases and J lost 5, with 15 bases in between. The CDR3 is 13 amino acids. The CDR3 loop reads CASGNLAIETQYF. DNA for the CDR3: TGTGCCAGCGGCAATCTAGCCATCGAGACCCAGTACTTC.

V and J are TRBV15 and TRBJ2-7, with D tentatively TRBD2 (5 bases). CDR1 and CDR2 from the germline V gene are LNHNV and YYDKDF (reference sequence). V was pared by 0 bases and J by 3 bases, with 12 bases between. The CDR3 consists of 15 residues. CDR3 sequence reads: CATSRDTGNSYEQYF. The CDR3 DNA reads as TGTGCCACCAGCAGAGATACCGGGAACAGCTACGAGCAGTACTTC. The full variable domain, its missing parts supplied by reference TRBV15 and TRBJ2-7, is DAMVIQNPRYQVTQFGKPVTLSCSQTLNHNVMYWYQQKSSQAPKLLFHYYDKDFNNEADTPDNFQSRRPNTSFCFLDIRSPGLGDTAMYLCATSRDTGNSYEQYFGPGTRLTVT.

The chain employs TRBV7-6 and TRBJ2-1, with D perhaps matching TRBD1 (5 bases). V was cut by 5 bases and J by 4 bases, with 12 bases left in between. This CDR3 spans 14 amino acids. The germline CDR1 and CDR2 sequences are SGHVS and FNYEAQ. CDR3 in amino acids: CASSPGARYNEQFF. In nucleotides, the CDR3 is TGTGCCAGCAGCCCTGGGGCGAGATACAATGAGCAGTTCTTC.

The V call is TRBV28, the J call TRBJ1-1, with D possibly being TRBD1 (5 bases). The CDR3 consists of 16 residues. Per germline, CDR1 MDHEN and CDR2 SYDVKM. Trimming took off 5 bases at V and 3 bases at J, with 19 bases between the two ends. The CDR3 region is CASSEFRRDDDTEAFF. DNA for the CDR3: TGTGCCAGCAGTGAGTTTAGGAGGGACGACGACACTGAAGCTTTCTTT.

The rearrangement uses TRBV5-1 and TRBJ2-2, with 7 bases identical to TRBD1. Germline-derived CDR1 and CDR2 are SGHRS and YFSETQ. CDR3 length equals 15 residues. Trimming removed 4 bases from V and 8 bases from J; junction bases left unmatched: 11. DNA for the CDR3: TGCGCCAGCAGCGGCGACAGGGTTGTAACGGGGGAGCTGTTTTTT. The encoded protein is CASSGDRVVTGELFF.

The chain links TRBV5-6 to TRBJ1-2; D not resolved. V lost 5 bases to trimming and J lost 3 bases, with 11 bases between them. Germline values: CDR1 SGHDT, CDR2 YYEEEE. This CDR3 spans 13 amino acids. The CDR3 region is CASSPDDYYGYTF. The DNA of the CDR3 is TGTGCCAGCAGTCCAGATGACTACTATGGCTACACCTTC.

V is TRBV7-8 and J is TRBJ2-7; D unclear. Between the trimmed V and J ends, which lost 1 base and 3 bases, there was a span of 13 bases. The CDR3 runs 15 residues. Germline CDR1 reads SGHVS; CDR2 reads FQNEAQ. Here the CDR3 reads CASSLGGHHVYEQYF. CDR3 in DNA: TGTGCCAGCAGCTTAGGAGGTCATCACGTCTACGAGCAGTACTTC. Together with reference TRBV7-8 and TRBJ2-7, the CDR3 gives the full variable domain: GAGVSQSPRYKVAKRGQDVALRCDPISGHVSLFWYQQALGQGPEFLTYFQNEAQLDKSGLPSDRFFAERPEGSVSTLKIQRTQQEDSAVYLCASSLGGHHVYEQYFGPGTRLTVT.

This chain links TRBV5-1 with TRBJ1-1, with D perhaps TRBD1 (5 bases). Germline values: CDR1 SGHRS, CDR2 YFSETQ. V shed 1 base and J shed 1 base, with 11 bases lying between them. There are 15 residues in the CDR3. The CDR3 nucleotides read TGCGCCAGCAGCTTGCGCGGGACCCCGAACACTGAAGCTTTCTTT. This gives the protein CASSLRGTPNTEAFF.

This sequence joins TRBV13 and TRBJ2-1, with D possibly being TRBD1 (5 bases). V lost 1 base and J 9 bases, leaving 7 bases between the germline ends. The CDR3 loop spans 12 amino acids. Germline CDR1 PRHDT, CDR2 FYEKMQ (reference sequence). The CDR3 coding sequence is TGTGCCAGCAGCTTAGAAGGGGCTGAGCAGTTCTTC. Translating gives CASSLEGAEQFF.

This chain connects TRBV18 to TRBJ2-5; TRBD2 is a possible D gene (5 bases). Looked up from germline, CDR1 is KGHSH and CDR2 is LQKENI. The CDR3 is 14 amino acids. V was pared by 9 bases and J by 2 bases, with 16 bases between. For the CDR3, the DNA is TGTGCCAGTACCTTTTCGGAGGCTCAAGAGACCCAGTACTTC. Its translation is CASTFSEAQETQYF.

This clone occurred once. The chain employs TRBV28 and TRBJ1-1; no definite D call. The germline gives CDR1 MDHEN, CDR2 SYDVKM. This CDR3 has 15 amino acids. Trimming took off 3 bases at V and 0 bases at J, with 11 bases between the two ends. DNA of the CDR3: TGTGCCAGCAGTTTCTGGGAGAAGATGAACACTGAAGCTTTCTTT. This gives the protein CASSFWEKMNTEAFF.

The V gene is TRBV9, the J gene TRBJ2-1, with TRBD1 matching 10 bases. The length of the CDR3 is 14 residues. Trimming took 0 bases from V and 7 from J; bases not matched to a gene: 1. The germline CDR1 and CDR2 sequences are SGDLS and YYNGEE. CDR3 amino acids: CASSVGTGGNEQFF. The CDR3 DNA is TGTGCCAGCAGCGTAGGGACAGGGGGGAATGAGCAGTTCTTC.

V usage is TRBV12-5 and J usage is TRBJ2-5; tentative D call: TRBD1 (7 bases). Trimming stripped 2 bases from V and 1 base from J, with 23 bases between. The germline V gene has CDR1 LGHNT and CDR2 FRNRAP. The length of the CDR3 is 19 residues. The CDR3 sequence: CASGLPRGGRREFQETQYF. The CDR3 coding sequence is TGTGCTAGTGGTTTGCCTCGAGGGGGCAGGAGGGAGTTCCAAGAGACCCAGTACTTC.

This chain joins TRBV11-2 and TRBJ2-1, with 7 bases identical to TRBD2. With V trimmed by 6 bases and J by 4 bases, 18 bases remained unmatched. The CDR3 length is 18 residues. Germline V gene sequence: CDR1 SGHAT, CDR2 FQNNGV. In nucleotides, the CDR3 is TGTGCCAGCAGGAGATCCCTACTCCGGACTAGTGGATACAATGAGCAGTTCTTC. Translating gives CASRRSLLRTSGYNEQFF.

This chain joins TRBV28 and TRBJ1-1, with D possibly matching TRBD1 (5 bases). Trimming removed 6 bases from V and 1 base from J, with 9 bases in between. The germline gives CDR1 MDHEN, CDR2 SYDVKM. The CDR3 loop spans 13 amino acids. The CDR3 coding sequence is TGTGCCAGCAGCATTGACAGGAACACTGAAGCTTTCTTT. Protein sequence: CASSIDRNTEAFF.

The rearrangement joins TRBV5-4 to TRBJ1-1; TRBD1 might be the D (6 bases). The CDR3 covers 15 residues. CDR1 SGHNT and CDR2 YYREEE come from the germline V gene (reference sequence). V was pared by 2 bases and J by 1 base, with 12 bases between. The chain's CDR3 is CASSFAGQWNTEAFF. The CDR3 DNA reads TGTGCCAGCAGCTTCGCCGGACAGTGGAACACTGAAGCTTTCTTT.

This sequence joins TRBV7-9 and TRBJ1-2; D gene ambiguous. Germline CDR1 SEHNR, CDR2 FQNEAQ (reference sequence). There are 13 residues in the CDR3. The ends were cut back, 3 bases at V and 7 bases at J, with 12 bases in the middle. CDR3 protein: CASSFRDTGGYTF. CDR3 coding DNA: TGTGCCAGCAGCTTCCGGGATACTGGTGGCTACACCTTC.